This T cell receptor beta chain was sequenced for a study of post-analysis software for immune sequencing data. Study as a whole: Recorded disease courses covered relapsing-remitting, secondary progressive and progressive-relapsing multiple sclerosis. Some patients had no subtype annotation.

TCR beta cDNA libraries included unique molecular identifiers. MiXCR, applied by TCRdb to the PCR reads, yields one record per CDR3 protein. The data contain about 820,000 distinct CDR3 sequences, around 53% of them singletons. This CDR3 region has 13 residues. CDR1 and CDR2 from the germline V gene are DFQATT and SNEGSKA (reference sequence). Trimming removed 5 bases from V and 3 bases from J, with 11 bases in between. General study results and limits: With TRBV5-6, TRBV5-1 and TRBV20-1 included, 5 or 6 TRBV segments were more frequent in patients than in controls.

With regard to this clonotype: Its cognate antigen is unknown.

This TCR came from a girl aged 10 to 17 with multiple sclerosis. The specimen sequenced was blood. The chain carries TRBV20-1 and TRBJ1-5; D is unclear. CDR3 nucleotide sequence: TGCAGTGCTTTGAGGCAGAACAATCAGCCCCAGCATTTT. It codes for CSALRQNNQPQHF.